These T cell receptor beta chains were read from a single sample in a study of T cell responses to AZD1222 COVID-19 vaccine. Here immunoSEQ multiplex PCR was the method, and the copy in TCRdb shows in-frame clones only, minus some. The sample includes some 31,000 clones, approximately 93% seen only once; the top ten take over 8%. Material: peripheral blood, obtained on day 0 of AZD1222 vaccination. The receptors shown here come from an adult in good health. Both conserved end residues are part of each CDR3. The D gene is left open where the match is weak. A clone size is listed for some rows: how often the clone was seen (once, few, many), or a class if it is expanded.

CDR3 DNA	CDR3 protein	CDR3 length	D gene	J gene	V gene	clone size
TGCAGTTCTAGTCGGGGAGCAACTAATGAAAAACTGTTTTTT	CSSSRGATNEKLFF	14	-	TRBJ1-4	TRBV20-1	-
TGTGCCAGCAGTTGGGGCAGGGCGACTAACTATGGCTACACCTTC	CASSWGRATNYGYTF	15	-	TRBJ1-2	TRBV27	-
TGTGCCAGCAGTTGGAGACAGGGGCGAGAGACCCAGTACTTC	CASSWRQGRETQYF	14	TRBD1	TRBJ2-5	TRBV28	-
TGCGCCAGCAGCCAACCGATCGGGGGGACTGAAGCTTTCTTT	CASSQPIGGTEAFF	14	-	TRBJ1-1	TRBV4-1	-
TGTGCCAGCAGATCGGACACTGGCTACACCTTC	CASRSDTGYTF	11	-	TRBJ1-2	TRBV7-9	-
TGCGCCAGCAGCTCAGCCGACAGGGAGGCTACGCAGTATTTT	CASSSADREATQYF	14	-	TRBJ2-3	TRBV4-3	-
TGTGCCAGCAGAGGGACAGTTTACTATGGCTACACCTTC	CASRGTVYYGYTF	13	-	TRBJ1-2	TRBV21-1	-
TGTGCCAGCCGTGCTGGGACAGGGGGCGCCGGTAATGAAAAACTGTTTTTT	CASRAGTGGAGNEKLFF	17	TRBD1	TRBJ1-4	TRBV6-1	-
TGTGCCAGCAGCTTAAAAGAGACCCAGTACTTC	CASSLKETQYF	11	-	TRBJ2-5	TRBV11-2	-
TGTGCCAGCAGCTCTAGGGACACGTTCCTTAACACAGATACGCAGTATTTT	CASSSRDTFLNTDTQYF	17	-	TRBJ2-3	TRBV13	-
TGTGCCAGCAGCTTGGCCCTTAGCGGTGTCTACAATGAGCAGTTCTTC	CASSLALSGVYNEQFF	16	-	TRBJ2-1	TRBV5-4	-
TGTGCATTCAGTAGACAATCGGGGTCACCCCTCCACTTT	CAFSRQSGSPLHF	13	-	TRBJ1-6	TRBV12-2	once
TGTGCCAGCAGCTTCACTAGCGGGAGTGGAAATGAGCAGTTCTTC	CASSFTSGSGNEQFF	15	TRBD2	TRBJ2-1	TRBV7-6	-
TGCGCCAGCAGCTTGGACAGGGTCTATGGCTACACCTTC	CASSLDRVYGYTF	13	-	TRBJ1-2	TRBV5-1	-
TGCGCCAGCGCAAACGGTCTCCCTGGAAACACCATATATTTT	CASANGLPGNTIYF	14	-	TRBJ1-3	TRBV5-1	-
TGTGCCAGCAGCGTAGAATCATTTAACAATGAGCAGTTCTTC	CASSVESFNNEQFF	14	-	TRBJ2-1	TRBV9	-
TGCAGCGTTCCTACAGGTTACGGCTACACCTTC	CSVPTGYGYTF	11	-	TRBJ1-2	TRBV29-1	once
TGTGCCAGAAGCTCCGGGACAGGGGGCGGCGATACGCAGTATTTT	CARSSGTGGGDTQYF	15	TRBD1	TRBJ2-3	TRBV5-3	-
TGTGCCAGCATCTCGCTAGCGGGAATAGTCGGGGAGCTGTTTTTT	CASISLAGIVGELFF	15	TRBD2	TRBJ2-2	TRBV6-5	-
TGTGCCAGCAGCGGCCGGACAGGGGGCGGTCAGCCCCAGCATTTT	CASSGRTGGGQPQHF	15	TRBD1	TRBJ1-5	TRBV5-8	-
TGTGCCAGCACCGATTCAGGGGAACGTGGCTACACCTTC	CASTDSGERGYTF	13	-	TRBJ1-2	TRBV28	-
TGTGCCTGGAGTGTACGACCTTCTGGGGCCAACGTCCTGACTTTC	CAWSVRPSGANVLTF	15	-	TRBJ2-6	TRBV30	-
TGTGCCTGGAGTGATCCAGCGGTTGGAAACACCATATATTTT	CAWSDPAVGNTIYF	14	-	TRBJ1-3	TRBV30	-
TGTGCCAGCAGTCCCCTAAGCAATCAGCCCCAGCATTTT	CASSPLSNQPQHF	13	-	TRBJ1-5	TRBV28	-
TGCGCCAGCAGCCGACTGGGAGAGACCCAGTACTTC	CASSRLGETQYF	12	-	TRBJ2-5	TRBV5-1	-
TGTGCCAGCAGCCAAGGGGATCGCAGGGACGAGGCTAACTATGGCTACACCTTC	CASSQGDRRDEANYGYTF	18	-	TRBJ1-2	TRBV3-1/TRBV3-2	-
TGTGCCAGCAGCTTAGGTGGAGAAGAAGCTTTCTTT	CASSLGGEEAFF	12	-	TRBJ1-1	TRBV13	-
TGTGCCAGCAGTTTAGGGGGGGCAGCTAATTCACCCCTCCACTTT	CASSLGGAANSPLHF	15	-	TRBJ1-6	TRBV28	-
TGTGCCAGCAGCTTCGGGGGGGCAACAGATACGCAGTATTTT	CASSFGGATDTQYF	14	TRBD2	TRBJ2-3	TRBV7-9	-
TGTGCCAGCAGCGTAGAGGGCAGGGCGGCTATCGGCTATGGCTACACCTTC	CASSVEGRAAIGYGYTF	17	-	TRBJ1-2	TRBV9	-
TGTGCCTGGAGTTCAGGGTCTGGGGCCAACGTCCTGACTTTC	CAWSSGSGANVLTF	14	-	TRBJ2-6	TRBV30	-
TGTGCCAGCAGTTACTTCTACCAGAAGAACACCGGGGAGCTGTTTTTT	CASSYFYQKNTGELFF	16	-	TRBJ2-2	TRBV6-2/TRBV6-3	-
TGTGCCAGCATTAGGGGGATGCAGAATTCACCCCTCCACTTT	CASIRGMQNSPLHF	14	-	TRBJ1-6	TRBV6-5	-
TGCAGTGCTAGATGGCGAGGTGAGCAGTTCTTC	CSARWRGEQFF	11	-	TRBJ2-1	TRBV20-1	-
TGCGCCAGCAGTTTGACTAGCGGCACAGATACGCAGTATTTT	CASSLTSGTDTQYF	14	TRBD2	TRBJ2-3	TRBV10-2	-
TGTGCCAGCAGCTTAGGAGGTCGAACAGATACGCAGTATTTT	CASSLGGRTDTQYF	14	-	TRBJ2-3	TRBV7-2	-
TGTGCCAGCAGTCTGAACTATGGCTACACCTTC	CASSLNYGYTF	11	-	TRBJ1-2	TRBV28	once
TGTGCCACCAGTGATTCCTATAATTCACCCCTCCACTTT	CATSDSYNSPLHF	13	-	TRBJ1-6	TRBV24-1	-
TGTGCCAGCTCACCAAGCGGTTACAGGCTCGGCGAGCAGTACTTC	CASSPSGYRLGEQYF	15	-	TRBJ2-7	TRBV18	once
TGCGCCAGCAGTGATGGGTGGGAAACAGATACGCAGTATTTT	CASSDGWETDTQYF	14	-	TRBJ2-3	TRBV10-2	-
TGCAGCGTCGGGACTAGCAAAAGGGGTAAAACTTCCTACGAGCAGTACTTC	CSVGTSKRGKTSYEQYF	17	TRBD2	TRBJ2-7	TRBV29-1	-
TGTGCCAGCCCCTTAGGCAGGCGAAGCTCCTACGAGCAGTACTTC	CASPLGRRSSYEQYF	15	-	TRBJ2-7	TRBV7-6	-
TGCGCCAGCAGCTTCGAGGGTTGGGGGGCAAATTCACCCCTCCACTTT	CASSFEGWGANSPLHF	16	-	TRBJ1-6	TRBV5-1	-
TGTGCCAGCAGCTTAGTGAGAGAGGGGAACTATGGCTACACCTTC	CASSLVREGNYGYTF	15	-	TRBJ1-2	TRBV7-2	-
TGTGCCAGCAGCGCGAGTTGGGCCCCGAACACTGAAGCTTTCTTT	CASSASWAPNTEAFF	15	-	TRBJ1-1	TRBV6-4	-
TGTGCCAGCAGCCTTATAGCGGCCTACAATGAGCAGTTCTTC	CASSLIAAYNEQFF	14	-	TRBJ2-1	TRBV2	-
TGTGCCAGCAGCCCCCGGACAGATACGCAGTATTTT	CASSPRTDTQYF	12	-	TRBJ2-3	TRBV6-5	-
TGTGCCAGCAGCCAAGCGCTAACAGGGGGGAAACTGTTTTTT	CASSQALTGGKLFF	14	TRBD1	TRBJ1-4	TRBV3-1/TRBV3-2	-
TGTGCCAGCAGCTACGGGGGGGTAAACACTGAAGCTTTCTTT	CASSYGGVNTEAFF	14	-	TRBJ1-1	TRBV11-2	-
TGTGCCAGCAGCTTAGCGGTAACGGGCTCTGGAAACACCATATATTTT	CASSLAVTGSGNTIYF	16	-	TRBJ1-3	TRBV7-8	-
TGTGCCAGCCAAGATCCGACGGGGACTCACCAAGAGACCCAGTACTTC	CASQDPTGTHQETQYF	16	-	TRBJ2-5	TRBV9	-
TGTGCCAGCAGCCGGGCCTCGGCCGGGGAGCTGTTTTTT	CASSRASAGELFF	13	-	TRBJ2-2	TRBV6-5	-
TGTGCCAGCCGCGGGACAGCGCTCTCCTATGGCTACACCTTC	CASRGTALSYGYTF	14	TRBD1	TRBJ1-2	TRBV25-1	-
TGCGCCAGCAGCTTCGGGACACAAAATGAAAAACTGTTTTTT	CASSFGTQNEKLFF	14	-	TRBJ1-4	TRBV5-1	-